This entry lists 19 T cell receptor beta chains sequenced from one sample in a study of blood T cell repertoires in COVID-19. Assay used: immunoSEQ multiplex PCR; TCRdb lists only in-frame clones, some missing. The data show 250,000 to 300,000 clones, 86% seen once. The material sequenced was peripheral blood. All receptors come from a woman between 65 and 79 years old with COVID-19, enrolled during active disease.

J is TRBJ2-7 and V is TRBV18; 10 bases match TRBD2. Germline CDR1 reads KGHSH; CDR2 reads LQKENI. V trimming: 4 bases; J trimming: 5 bases; junction bases outside the gene matches: 5. CDR3 length equals 14 residues. The CDR3 bases are TGTGCCAGCTCACTCTCCGGGACTAGCGACGAGCAGTACTTC. This encodes CASSLSGTSDEQYF.

This sequence joins TRBV6-5 and TRBJ2-4; TRBD1 matches at 9 bases. The CDR3 is made up of 15 amino acids. The germline gives CDR1 MNHEY, CDR2 SVGAGI. Unmatched junction bases numbered 10, after V lost 5 bases and J lost 8 bases. The CDR3 coding sequence is TGTGCCAGCAGTACCCCTAGGACAGGGGAACACATTCAGTACTTC. This encodes CASSTPRTGEHIQYF.

There are a few counts of this clone. The V and J genes are TRBV5-6 and TRBJ2-5; 15 positions match TRBD2. The V segment lost 4 bases and the J segment 2 bases; nucleotides outside the gene matches: 3. The CDR3 has 16 residues. CDR1 is SGHDT, CDR2 YYEEEE, per germline. The CDR3 loop reads CASSQGLAGGQETQYF. In DNA, the CDR3 is TGTGCCAGCAGCCAAGGACTAGCGGGGGGGCAAGAGACCCAGTACTTC.

CDR3 DNA: TGTGCCAGTAGTGGGGGGGTAGGCACTGAAGCTTTCTTT. Translating gives CASSGGVGTEAFF. The chain recombines TRBV19 with TRBJ1-1; the D gene is possibly TRBD1 (5 bases). Germline V gives CDR1 LNHDA, CDR2 SQIVND (reference sequence). The CDR3 is 13 amino acids. V was pared by 5 bases and J by 4 bases, with 11 bases between.

The V gene is TRBV2, the J gene TRBJ1-1, with D perhaps matching TRBD1 (5 bases). Germline V CDR1 and CDR2: SNHLY, FYNNEI. Trimming cost V 7 bases and J 4 bases, with 22 bases left between them. The CDR3 length is 16 residues. CDR3 DNA: TGTGCCAGCAACACCCAGGGTGGGAAGGAGGGCACTGAAGCTTTCTTT. Its protein is CASNTQGGKEGTEAFF.

J is TRBJ2-5 and V is TRBV3-1 (or the pseudogene TRBV3-2); 12 nucleotides match TRBD2. Germline CDR1 and CDR2: LGHDT and YNNKEL (reference sequence). Germline trimming cut 1 base from V and 5 bases from J; bases unmatched to any gene: 2. The CDR3 is made up of 15 amino acids. CDR3 sequence: CASSQGTSGAETQYF. The CDR3 bases are TGTGCCAGCAGCCAAGGGACTAGCGGGGCGGAGACCCAGTACTTC.

V gene TRBV7-2 combines with J gene TRBJ1-6; D might be TRBD1 (6 bases). The V end lost 1 base, the J end lost 9 bases, and 13 bases lay between the germline ends. Germline CDR1 reads SGHTA; CDR2 reads FQGNSA. This CDR3 has 15 amino acids. CDR3 protein: CASSLEGRGVSPLHF. Here the CDR3 DNA reads TGTGCCAGCAGCTTAGAGGGCAGGGGAGTTTCACCCCTCCACTTT.

This chain uses TRBV27 with TRBJ2-1, with 9 bases fitting TRBD1. The CDR3 has 16 residues. Trimming removed 3 bases from V and 8 bases from J; junction bases left unmatched: 11. In germline, CDR1 is MNHEY, CDR2 SMNVEV (reference sequence). As DNA, the CDR3 is TGTGCCAGCAGTTTGGGGACAGGGTTTCTGGGCTATGAGCAGTTCTTC. Its translation is CASSLGTGFLGYEQFF.

The chain employs TRBV9 and TRBJ2-7, with D hard to call. The germline V gene has CDR1 SGDLS and CDR2 YYNGEE. CDR3 length: 14 amino acids. V dropped 3 bases and J dropped 2 bases, with 12 bases sitting between them. The CDR3 reads CASSGATGPYEQYF. Written as DNA, the CDR3 is TGTGCCAGCAGCGGGGCCACCGGCCCCTACGAGCAGTACTTC.

About this clone: The same CDR3 is also encoded by other DNA sequences in this sample. The genes are TRBV24-1 and TRBJ2-1, with 8 bases aligning to TRBD2. Germline CDR1 reads KGHDR; CDR2 reads SFDVKD. CDR3 length: 16 residues. Trimming at V came to 2 bases and at J to 0 bases, leaving 2 bases not matched to a gene. The CDR3 loop reads CATSDSGGSSYNEQFF. The CDR3 nucleotides read TGTGCCACCAGTGATTCGGGGGGGAGCTCCTACAATGAGCAGTTCTTC.

V gene TRBV12-3 or TRBV12-4 combines with J gene TRBJ1-1; D is ambiguous. The germline V and J ends were trimmed by 6 bases and 9 bases, with 11 bases remaining between them. This CDR3 is 11 amino acids long. This CDR3 is CASRVAGKAFF. The DNA of the CDR3 is TGTGCCAGCAGGGTCGCGGGTAAAGCTTTCTTT.

The chain recombines TRBV3-1 (or the pseudogene TRBV3-2) with TRBJ2-5; the match to TRBD2 covers 11 bases. The CDR3 has 15 residues. J gave up 2 bases and V 4 bases, and 3 bases lay outside the gene matches. Looked up from germline, CDR1 is LGHDT and CDR2 is YNNKEL (reference sequence). The CDR3 DNA reads as TGTGCCAGCAGCCTAGCGGGGGGGAAACAAGAGACCCAGTACTTC. This sequence encodes CASSLAGGKQETQYF.

V usage is TRBV6-9 and J usage is TRBJ2-7; D is possibly TRBD2 (6 bases). This CDR3 contains 15 residues. Germline V CDR1 and CDR2: MNHGY, SVAAGI. Trimming removed 4 bases at V and 2 bases at J, with 15 bases between. CDR3 amino acids: CASSSVTGLPYEQYF. As DNA, the CDR3 is TGTGCCAGCAGTTCCGTGACGGGACTTCCCTACGAGCAGTACTTC.

The rearrangement uses TRBV7-2 and TRBJ2-1; 9 bases fit TRBD2. Germline V lookup: CDR1 SGHTA, CDR2 FQGNSA. J was trimmed by 5 bases and V by 2 bases; bases with no gene match: 7. The CDR3 is 16 amino acids. CDR3 residues: CASSLYAAGGHNEQFF. The CDR3 bases are TGTGCCAGCAGCTTATATGCAGCGGGGGGTCACAATGAGCAGTTCTTC.

The V gene is TRBV27, the J gene TRBJ2-7; TRBD2 matches 11 bases. The CDR3 is 17 residues long. Per the germline V gene, CDR1 is MNHEY and CDR2 is SMNVEV (reference sequence). The trim removed 5 bases at V and 5 bases at J, leaving 14 bases unmatched. The CDR3 reads CASSRFTGGTSGNEQYF. The CDR3 DNA follows: TGTGCCAGCAGTCGATTCACCGGAGGGACTAGCGGTAACGAGCAGTACTTC.

The chain employs TRBV28 and TRBJ1-1; D remains unclear. Between the trimmed V and J ends, which lost 3 bases and 6 bases, there was a span of 17 bases. The CDR3 runs 15 residues. The germline CDR1 and CDR2 sequences are MDHEN and SYDVKM. This CDR3 is CASSLFDTAGPEAFF. The CDR3 nucleotides read TGTGCCAGCAGTTTGTTCGATACTGCGGGCCCTGAAGCTTTCTTT.

J is TRBJ1-1 and V is TRBV7-9; TRBD1 matches 8 bases. From germline, CDR1 is SEHNR and CDR2 FQNEAQ (reference sequence). The ends lost 2 bases at V and 5 bases at J; junction bases unmatched: 4. The length of the CDR3 is 14 residues. The CDR3 is CASSLNRGRTEAFF. The DNA of the CDR3 is TGTGCCAGCAGCTTAAACAGGGGGAGAACTGAAGCTTTCTTT.

Details on this clone: Other DNA sequences in this sample translate to the same CDR3. V is TRBV5-1 and J is TRBJ1-4, with D perhaps TRBD1 (5 bases). Germline CDR1 is SGHRS and CDR2 is YFSETQ. Trimming pared 4 bases from V and 4 bases from J, leaving 8 bases between. The CDR3 is 13 amino acids. CDR3 DNA: TGCGCCAGCAGCGACAGAGTTAATGAAAAACTGTTTTTT. Amino acids: CASSDRVNEKLFF.

This chain connects TRBV5-1 to TRBJ2-2; 12 nucleotides line up with TRBD2. V gave up 0 bases and J gave up 0 bases; unmatched junction bases: 6. This CDR3 region has 19 residues. Germline V gives CDR1 SGHRS, CDR2 YFSETQ. For the CDR3, the DNA is TGCGCCAGCAGCTTGGCCCTAGCGGGGGGGAGTACGAACACCGGGGAGCTGTTTTTT. Amino acids: CASSLALAGGSTNTGELFF.